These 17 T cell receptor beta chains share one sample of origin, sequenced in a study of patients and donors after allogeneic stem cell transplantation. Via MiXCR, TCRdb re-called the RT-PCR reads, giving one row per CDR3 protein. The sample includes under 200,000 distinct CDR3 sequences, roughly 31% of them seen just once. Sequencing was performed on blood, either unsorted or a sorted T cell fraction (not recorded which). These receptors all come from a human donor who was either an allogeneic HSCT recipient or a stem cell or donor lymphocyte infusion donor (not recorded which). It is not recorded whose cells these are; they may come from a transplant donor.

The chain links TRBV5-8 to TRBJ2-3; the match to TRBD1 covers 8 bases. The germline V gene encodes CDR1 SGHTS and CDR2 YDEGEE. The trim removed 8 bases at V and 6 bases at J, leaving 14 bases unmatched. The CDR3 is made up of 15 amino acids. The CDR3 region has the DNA TGTGCCAGTCTGAGGCGGACAGGGCAACGGGATACGCAGTATTTT. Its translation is CASLRRTGQRDTQYF.

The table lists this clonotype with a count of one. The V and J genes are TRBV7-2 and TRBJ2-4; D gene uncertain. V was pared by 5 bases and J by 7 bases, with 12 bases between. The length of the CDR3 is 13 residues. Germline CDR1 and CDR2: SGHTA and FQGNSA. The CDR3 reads CASSKYEGNIQYF. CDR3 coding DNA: TGTGCCAGCAGCAAATACGAAGGGAACATTCAGTACTTC.

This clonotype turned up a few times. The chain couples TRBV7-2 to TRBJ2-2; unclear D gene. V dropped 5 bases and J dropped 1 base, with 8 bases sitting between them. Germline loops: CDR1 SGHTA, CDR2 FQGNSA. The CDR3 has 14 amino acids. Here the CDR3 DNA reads TGTGCCAGCAGCCCCCAGAGGAACACCGGGGAGCTGTTTTTT. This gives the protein CASSPQRNTGELFF.

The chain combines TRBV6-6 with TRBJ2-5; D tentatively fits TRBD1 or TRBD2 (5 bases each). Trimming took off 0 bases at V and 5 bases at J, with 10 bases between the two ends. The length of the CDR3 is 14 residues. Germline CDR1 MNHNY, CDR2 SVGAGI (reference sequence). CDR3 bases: TGTGCCAGCAGTTACTCCGGGGCCGGCGAGACCCAGTACTTC. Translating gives CASSYSGAGETQYF.

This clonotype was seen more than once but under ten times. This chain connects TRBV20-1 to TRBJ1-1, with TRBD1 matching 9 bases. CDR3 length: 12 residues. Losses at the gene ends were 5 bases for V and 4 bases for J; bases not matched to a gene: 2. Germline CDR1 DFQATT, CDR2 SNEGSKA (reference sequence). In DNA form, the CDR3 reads TGCAGTGCTGGACAGGGGACCACTGAAGCTTTCTTT. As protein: CSAGQGTTEAFF.

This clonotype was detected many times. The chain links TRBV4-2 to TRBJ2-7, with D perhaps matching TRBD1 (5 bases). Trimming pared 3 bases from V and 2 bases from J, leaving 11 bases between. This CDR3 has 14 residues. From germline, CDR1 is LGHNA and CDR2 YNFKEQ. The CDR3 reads CASSQGWTTYEQYF. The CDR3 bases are TGTGCCAGCAGCCAGGGGTGGACAACCTACGAGCAGTACTTC.

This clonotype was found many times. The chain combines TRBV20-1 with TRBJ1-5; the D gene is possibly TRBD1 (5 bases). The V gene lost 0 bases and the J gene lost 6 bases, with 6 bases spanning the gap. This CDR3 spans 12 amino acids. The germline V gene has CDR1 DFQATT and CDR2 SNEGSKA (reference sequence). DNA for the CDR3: TGCAGTGCTAGAGAAGGGGCTCAGCCCCAGCATTTT. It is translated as CSAREGAQPQHF.

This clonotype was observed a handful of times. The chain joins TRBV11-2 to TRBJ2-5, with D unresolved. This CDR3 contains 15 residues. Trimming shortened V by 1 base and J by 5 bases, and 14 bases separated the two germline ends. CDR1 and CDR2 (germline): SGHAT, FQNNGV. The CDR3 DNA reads TGTGCCAGCAGCTTAGTTGGCAACCCAGCGGAGACCCAGTACTTC. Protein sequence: CASSLVGNPAETQYF.

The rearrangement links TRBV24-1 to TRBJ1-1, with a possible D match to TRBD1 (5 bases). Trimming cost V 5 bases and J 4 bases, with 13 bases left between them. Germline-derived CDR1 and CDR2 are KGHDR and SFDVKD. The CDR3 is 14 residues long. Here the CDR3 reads CATSGRQLPTEAFF. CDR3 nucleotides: TGTGCCACCAGTGGACGACAGCTGCCCACTGAAGCTTTCTTT.

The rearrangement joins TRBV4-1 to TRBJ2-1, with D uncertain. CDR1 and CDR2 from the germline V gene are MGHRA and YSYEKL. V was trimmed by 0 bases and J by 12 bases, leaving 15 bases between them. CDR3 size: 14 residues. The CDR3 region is CASSQDIGPSGQFF. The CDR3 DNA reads TGCGCCAGCAGCCAAGATATAGGCCCATCAGGGCAGTTCTTC.

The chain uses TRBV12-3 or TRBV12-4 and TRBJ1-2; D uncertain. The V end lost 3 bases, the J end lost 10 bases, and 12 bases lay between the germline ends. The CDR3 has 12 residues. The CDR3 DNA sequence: TGTGCCAGCAGTTTCGCTGCGGGCGACTACACCTTC. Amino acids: CASSFAAGDYTF.

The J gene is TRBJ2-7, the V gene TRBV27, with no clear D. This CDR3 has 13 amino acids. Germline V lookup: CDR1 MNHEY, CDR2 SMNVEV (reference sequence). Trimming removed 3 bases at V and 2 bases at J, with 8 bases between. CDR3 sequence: CASSLAETYEQYF. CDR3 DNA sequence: TGTGCCAGCAGTTTGGCCGAAACCTACGAGCAGTACTTC.

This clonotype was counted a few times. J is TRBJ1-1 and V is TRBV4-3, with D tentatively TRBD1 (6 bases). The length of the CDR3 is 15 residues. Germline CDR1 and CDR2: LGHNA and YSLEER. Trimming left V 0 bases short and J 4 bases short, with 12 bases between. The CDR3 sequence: CASSQEPGVGTEAFF. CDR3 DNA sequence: TGCGCCAGCAGCCAAGAACCAGGGGTGGGCACTGAAGCTTTCTTT.

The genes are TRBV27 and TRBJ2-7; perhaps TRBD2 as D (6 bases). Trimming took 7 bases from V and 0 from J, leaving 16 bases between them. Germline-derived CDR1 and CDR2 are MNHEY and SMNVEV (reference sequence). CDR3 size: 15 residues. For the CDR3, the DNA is TGTGCCAGCAATCCAGGGACGACTAGCTCCTACGAGCAGTACTTC. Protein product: CASNPGTTSSYEQYF.

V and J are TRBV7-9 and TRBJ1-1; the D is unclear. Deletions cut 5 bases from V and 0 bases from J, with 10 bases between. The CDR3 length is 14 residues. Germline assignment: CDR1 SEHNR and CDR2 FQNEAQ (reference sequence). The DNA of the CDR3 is TGTGCCAGCAGCATAACCACAGTGAACACTGAAGCTTTCTTT. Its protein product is CASSITTVNTEAFF.

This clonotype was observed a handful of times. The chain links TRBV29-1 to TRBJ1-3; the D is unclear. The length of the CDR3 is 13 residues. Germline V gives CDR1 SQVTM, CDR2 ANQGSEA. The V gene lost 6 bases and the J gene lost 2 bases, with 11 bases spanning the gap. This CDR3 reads CSVQGNPGNTIYF. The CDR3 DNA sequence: TGCAGCGTCCAAGGGAATCCTGGAAACACCATATATTTT.

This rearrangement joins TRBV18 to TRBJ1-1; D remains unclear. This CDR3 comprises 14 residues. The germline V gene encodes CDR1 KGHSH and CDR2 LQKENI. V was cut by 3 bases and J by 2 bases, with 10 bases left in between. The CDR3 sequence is CASSPPGLNTEAFF. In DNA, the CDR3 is TGTGCCAGCTCACCCCCGGGTCTCAACACTGAAGCTTTCTTT.